Each of the 2 T cell receptor beta chains below was sequenced from the same sample in a study of blood T cell repertoires in COVID-19. Libraries were prepared by immunoSEQ multiplex PCR; TCRdb keeps only in-frame clonotypes and omits some of them. The sample has some 170,000 clones, about 81% seen once. Sequencing was done on a sample of peripheral blood. The receptors derive from a woman of 80 years or more with acute or convalescent COVID-19.

J is TRBJ2-5 and V is TRBV18; no clear D. The CDR3 loop spans 12 amino acids. V lost 3 bases to trimming and J lost 5 bases, with 7 bases between them. Germline-derived CDR1 and CDR2 are KGHSH and LQKENI. Here the CDR3 DNA reads TGTGCCAGCTCACCTGGGCCGGAGACCCAGTACTTC. Translated: CASSPGPETQYF.

The chain carries TRBV5-1 and TRBJ2-1, with 9 nucleotides matching TRBD2. From germline, CDR1 is SGHRS and CDR2 YFSETQ. Losses at the gene ends were 0 bases for V and 7 bases for J; bases not matched to a gene: 8. CDR3 size: 16 residues. As DNA, the CDR3 is TGCGCCAGCAGCTTGGCTGGGCGGGGGGGCCAGAATGAGCAGTTCTTC. Encoded protein: CASSLAGRGGQNEQFF. Combining the CDR3 with reference TRBV5-1 and TRBJ2-1 gives the whole variable domain KAGVTQTPRYLIKTRGQQVTLSCSPISGHRSVSWYQQTPGQGLQFLFEYFSETQRNKGNFPGRFSGRQFSNSRSEMNVSTLELGDSALYLCASSLAGRGGQNEQFFGPGTRLTVL.